These 8 T cell receptor beta chains share one sample of origin, sequenced in a study of T cell responses to AZD1222 COVID-19 vaccine. Sequencing was performed with immunoSEQ multiplex PCR; in TCRdb, only in-frame clones are kept and a portion is missing. The sample has fewer than 110,000 clones, more than 85% seen once. Sequences were derived from peripheral blood, sampled on day 0 of AZD1222 vaccination. The receptors here all came from an adult in good health.

The gene calls are TRBV3-1 (or the pseudogene TRBV3-2) and TRBJ1-1, with a weak D call TRBD1 (5 bases). V was cut by 1 base and J by 5 bases, with 14 bases left in between. The CDR3 length is 15 residues. The germline V gene encodes CDR1 LGHDT and CDR2 YNNKEL (reference sequence). This CDR3 reads CASSQGGHPRTEAFF. The CDR3 DNA reads TGTGCCAGCAGCCAAGGTGGACATCCTAGGACTGAAGCTTTCTTT.

This clone was detected only once. The chain recombines TRBV19 with TRBJ2-7; D ambiguous. Trimming removed 5 bases at V and 9 bases at J, with 26 bases between. The germline V gene has CDR1 LNHDA and CDR2 SQIVND (reference sequence). The CDR3 spans 16 residues. CDR3 DNA: TGTGCCAGTAGTCCCTCCCCTTCCACCATCGGGTTTGGGCAGTACTTC. Residues: CASSPSPSTIGFGQYF.

V gene TRBV4-1 combines with J gene TRBJ2-3; D gene uncertain. CDR1 and CDR2 from the germline V gene are MGHRA and YSYEKL. The V end was cut by 0 bases, the J end by 4 bases, with 11 bases between. The CDR3 length is 15 residues. The CDR3 bases are TGCGCCAGCAGCCAAGACGACGTACGGGCAGATACGCAGTATTTT. Residues: CASSQDDVRADTQYF.

This chain joins TRBV5-1 and TRBJ1-4; D may be TRBD1 (5 bases). Germline CDR1 reads SGHRS; CDR2 reads YFSETQ. The CDR3 totals 14 residues. Trimming took off 2 bases at V and 3 bases at J, with 8 bases between the two ends. CDR3 residues: CASSFRAANEKLFF. CDR3 nucleotides: TGCGCCAGCAGCTTCAGGGCGGCTAATGAAAAACTGTTTTTT.

The gene calls are TRBV6-5 and TRBJ1-1; D is perhaps TRBD1 (5 bases). Per germline, CDR1 MNHEY and CDR2 SVGAGI. V gave up 7 bases and J gave up 10 bases, with 22 bases separating them. This CDR3 contains 14 residues. The CDR3 sequence is CASTPQGNAFVAFF. CDR3 DNA: TGTGCCAGCACCCCCCAGGGTAACGCTTTTGTAGCTTTCTTT.

The V call is TRBV6-2 or TRBV6-3, the J call TRBJ2-3, with a weak D call TRBD2 (5 bases). With 4 bases removed from V and 2 bases from J, the gap between germline ends came to 16 bases. Germline V gene lookup returns CDR1 MNHEY and CDR2 SVGEGT. The CDR3 runs 16 residues. Here the CDR3 reads CASSSPGSASTDTQYF. CDR3 bases: TGTGCCAGCAGTTCGCCGGGATCTGCCTCCACAGATACGCAGTATTTT.

CDR3 protein: CASNPSWPFGTEHNNYGYTF. The CDR3, as DNA: TGTGCCAGCAATCCTTCCTGGCCATTTGGGACGGAGCACAATAACTATGGCTACACCTTC. This chain links TRBV28 with TRBJ1-2, with TRBD1 as a possible D gene (5 bases). CDR3 size: 20 residues. Germline loops: CDR1 MDHEN, CDR2 SYDVKM. V gave up 7 bases and J gave up 1 base, with 31 bases separating them.

About this clone: The sample contains more than one DNA sequence encoding this CDR3. The chain joins TRBV18 to TRBJ1-1; D uncertain. The CDR3 has 14 amino acids. Germline V CDR1 and CDR2: KGHSH, LQKENI. V was pared by 1 base and J by 2 bases, with 8 bases between. CDR3 protein: CASSPQGENTEAFF. DNA for the CDR3: TGTGCCAGCTCACCACAGGGAGAAAACACTGAAGCTTTCTTT.